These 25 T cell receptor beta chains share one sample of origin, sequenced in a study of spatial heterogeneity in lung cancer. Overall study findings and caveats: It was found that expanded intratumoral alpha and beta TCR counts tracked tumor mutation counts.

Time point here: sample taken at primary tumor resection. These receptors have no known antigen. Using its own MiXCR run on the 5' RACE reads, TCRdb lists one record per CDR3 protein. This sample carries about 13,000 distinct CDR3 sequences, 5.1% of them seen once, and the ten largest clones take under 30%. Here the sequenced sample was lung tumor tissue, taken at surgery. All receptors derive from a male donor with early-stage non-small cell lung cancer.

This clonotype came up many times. The CDR3 DNA follows: TGTGCCAGCAGCTTGCTAGCGGGGGGATTGACAGATACGCAGTATTTT. It yields the protein CASSLLAGGLTDTQYF. The V gene is TRBV5-6, the J gene TRBJ2-3, with 11 bases identical to TRBD2. CDR3 size: 16 residues. Germline CDR1 SGHDT, CDR2 YYEEEE. J was trimmed by 3 bases and V by 1 base; bases with no gene match: 4.

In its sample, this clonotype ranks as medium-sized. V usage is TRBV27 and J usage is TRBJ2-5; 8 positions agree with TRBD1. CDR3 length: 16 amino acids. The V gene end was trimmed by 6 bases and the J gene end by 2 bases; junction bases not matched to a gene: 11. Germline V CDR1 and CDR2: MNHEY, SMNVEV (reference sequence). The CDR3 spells CASSKLTGTGQETQYF. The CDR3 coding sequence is TGTGCCAGCAGCAAACTAACCGGGACAGGTCAAGAGACCCAGTACTTC.

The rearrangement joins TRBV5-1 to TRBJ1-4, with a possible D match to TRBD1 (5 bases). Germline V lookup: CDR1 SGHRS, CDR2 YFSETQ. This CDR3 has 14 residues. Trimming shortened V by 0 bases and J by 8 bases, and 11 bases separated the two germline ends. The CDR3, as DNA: TGCGCCAGCAGCTTGGAAGGCAGGGACGAAAAACTGTTTTTT. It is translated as CASSLEGRDEKLFF. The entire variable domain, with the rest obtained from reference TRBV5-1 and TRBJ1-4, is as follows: KAGVTQTPRYLIKTRGQQVTLSCSPISGHRSVSWYQQTPGQGLQFLFEYFSETQRNKGNFPGRFSGRQFSNSRSEMNVSTLELGDSALYLCASSLEGRDEKLFFGSGTQLSVL.

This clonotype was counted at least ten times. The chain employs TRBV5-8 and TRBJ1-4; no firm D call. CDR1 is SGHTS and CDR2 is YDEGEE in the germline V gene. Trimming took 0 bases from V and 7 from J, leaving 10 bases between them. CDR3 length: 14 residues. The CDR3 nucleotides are TGTGCCAGCAGCTTGGGTGGAGCTGGTGAAAAACTGTTTTTT. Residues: CASSLGGAGEKLFF.

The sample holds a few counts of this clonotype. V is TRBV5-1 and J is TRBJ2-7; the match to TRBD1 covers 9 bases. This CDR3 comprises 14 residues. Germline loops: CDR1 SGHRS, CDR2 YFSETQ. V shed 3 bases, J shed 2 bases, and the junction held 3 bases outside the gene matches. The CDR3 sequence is CASSSDRGPYEQYF. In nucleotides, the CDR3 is TGCGCCAGCAGCTCGGACAGGGGCCCCTACGAGCAGTACTTC.

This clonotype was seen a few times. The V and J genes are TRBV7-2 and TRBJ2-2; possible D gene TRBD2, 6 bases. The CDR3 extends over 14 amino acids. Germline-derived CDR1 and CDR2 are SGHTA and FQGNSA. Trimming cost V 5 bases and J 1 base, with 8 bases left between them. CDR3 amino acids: CASSPRGNTGELFF. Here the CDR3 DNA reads TGTGCCAGCAGCCCGCGGGGGAACACCGGGGAGCTGTTTTTT. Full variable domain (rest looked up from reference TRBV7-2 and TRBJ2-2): GAGVSQSPSNKVTEKGKDVELRCDPISGHTALYWYRQSLGQGLEFLIYFQGNSAPDKSGLPSDRFSAERTGGSVSTLTIQRTQQEDSAVYLCASSPRGNTGELFFGEGSRLTVL.

In DNA, the CDR3 is TGTGCCAGCAGTTTACCCAGTTACGAGCAGTACTTC. Its translation: CASSLPSYEQYF. This chain connects TRBV28 to TRBJ2-7; D is ambiguous. In germline, CDR1 is MDHEN, CDR2 SYDVKM. V was trimmed by 2 bases and J by 4 bases, leaving 6 bases between them. This CDR3 spans 12 amino acids.

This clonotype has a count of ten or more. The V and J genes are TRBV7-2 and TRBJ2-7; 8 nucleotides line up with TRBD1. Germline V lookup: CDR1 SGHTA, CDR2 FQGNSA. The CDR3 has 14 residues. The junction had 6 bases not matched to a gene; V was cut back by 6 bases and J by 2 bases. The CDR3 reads CASRPGQDPYEQYF. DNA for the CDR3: TGTGCCAGCAGGCCGGGACAGGACCCCTACGAGCAGTACTTC.

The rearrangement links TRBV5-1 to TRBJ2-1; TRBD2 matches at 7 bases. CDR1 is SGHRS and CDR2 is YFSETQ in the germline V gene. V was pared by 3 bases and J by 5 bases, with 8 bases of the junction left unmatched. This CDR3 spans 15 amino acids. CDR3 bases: TGCGCCAGCAGCTCTACTAGCGCTTCCAACAATGAGCAGTTCTTC. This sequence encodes CASSSTSASNNEQFF.

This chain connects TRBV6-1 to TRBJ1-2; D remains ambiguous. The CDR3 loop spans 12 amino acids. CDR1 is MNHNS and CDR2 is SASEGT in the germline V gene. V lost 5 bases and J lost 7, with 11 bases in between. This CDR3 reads CASSITEGGYTF. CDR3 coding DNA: TGTGCCAGCAGTATAACAGAAGGTGGCTACACCTTC.

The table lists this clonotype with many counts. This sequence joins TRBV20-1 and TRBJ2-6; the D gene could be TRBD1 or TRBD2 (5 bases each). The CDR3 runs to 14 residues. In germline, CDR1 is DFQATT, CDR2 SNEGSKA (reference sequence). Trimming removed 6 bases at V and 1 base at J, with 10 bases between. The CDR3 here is CSALRESGANVLTF. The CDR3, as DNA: TGCAGTGCCCTCAGGGAGTCTGGGGCCAACGTCCTGACTTTC.

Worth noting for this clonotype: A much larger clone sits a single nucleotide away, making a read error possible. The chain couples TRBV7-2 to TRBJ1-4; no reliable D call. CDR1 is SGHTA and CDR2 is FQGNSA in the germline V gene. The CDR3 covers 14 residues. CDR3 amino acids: CASSPDGLLEKLSF. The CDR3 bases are TGTGCCAGCAGCCCGGACGGCTTACTGGAAAAACTGTCTTTT.

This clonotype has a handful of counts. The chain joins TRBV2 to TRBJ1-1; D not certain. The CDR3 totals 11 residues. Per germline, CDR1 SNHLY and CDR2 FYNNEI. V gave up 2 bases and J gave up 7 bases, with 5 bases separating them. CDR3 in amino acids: CASSEYSEAFF. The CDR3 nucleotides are TGTGCCAGCAGTGAATATAGTGAAGCTTTCTTT.

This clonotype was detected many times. The CDR3 nucleotides are TGTGCCAGCAGCTTAAGTAGCGATAATTCACCCCTCCACTTT. Translation gives CASSLSSDNSPLHF. The J gene is TRBJ1-6, the V gene TRBV7-8; D is ambiguous. Between the trimmed V and J ends, which lost 2 bases and 5 bases, there was a span of 7 bases. CDR1 SGHVS and CDR2 FQNEAQ come from the germline V gene. This CDR3 has 14 residues.

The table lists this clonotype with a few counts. In DNA form, the CDR3 reads TGTGCCATCAGTGAGTCAAAGATTGGAGGGGACAATGAGCAGTTCTTC. It is translated as CAISESKIGGDNEQFF. The chain has TRBV10-3 and TRBJ2-1; tentatively, D is TRBD2 (6 bases). The germline V gene encodes CDR1 ENHRY and CDR2 SYGVKD. CDR3 length: 16 residues. With 0 bases removed from V and 5 bases from J, the gap between germline ends came to 14 bases.

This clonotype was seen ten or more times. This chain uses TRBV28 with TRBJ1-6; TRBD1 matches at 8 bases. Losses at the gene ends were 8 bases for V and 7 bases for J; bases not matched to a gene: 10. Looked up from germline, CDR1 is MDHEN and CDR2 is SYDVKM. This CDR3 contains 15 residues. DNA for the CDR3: TGTGCCAGCCAAGTCCCGACAGGGGACAATTCACCCCTCCACTTT. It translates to CASQVPTGDNSPLHF.

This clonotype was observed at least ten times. CDR3 protein: CASSSQGQPQHF. In nucleotides, the CDR3 is TGTGCCAGCAGCTCCCAGGGACAGCCCCAGCATTTT. The V call is TRBV7-2, the J call TRBJ1-5, with D maybe TRBD1 (5 bases). Trimming shortened V by 4 bases and J by 7 bases, and 8 bases separated the two germline ends. CDR1 and CDR2 (germline): SGHTA, FQGNSA. CDR3 length equals 12 residues. Using reference TRBV7-2 and TRBJ1-5 for the parts outside the CDR3, the full variable domain is GAGVSQSPSNKVTEKGKDVELRCDPISGHTALYWYRQSLGQGLEFLIYFQGNSAPDKSGLPSDRFSAERTGGSVSTLTIQRTQQEDSAVYLCASSSQGQPQHFGDGTRLSIL.

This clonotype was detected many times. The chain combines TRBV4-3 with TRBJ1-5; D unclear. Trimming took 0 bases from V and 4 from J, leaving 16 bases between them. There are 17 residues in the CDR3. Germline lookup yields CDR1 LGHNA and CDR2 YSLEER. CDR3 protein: CASSQEWAGPNNQPQHF. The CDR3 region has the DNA TGCGCCAGCAGCCAAGAATGGGCAGGACCTAATAATCAGCCCCAGCATTTT.

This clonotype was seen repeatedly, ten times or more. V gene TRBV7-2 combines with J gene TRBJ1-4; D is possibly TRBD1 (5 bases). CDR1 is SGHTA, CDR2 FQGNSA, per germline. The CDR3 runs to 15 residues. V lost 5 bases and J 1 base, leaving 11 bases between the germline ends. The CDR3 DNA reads TGTGCCAGCAGCCCGACCGGGGGAACTAATGAAAAACTGTTTTTT. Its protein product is CASSPTGGTNEKLFF.

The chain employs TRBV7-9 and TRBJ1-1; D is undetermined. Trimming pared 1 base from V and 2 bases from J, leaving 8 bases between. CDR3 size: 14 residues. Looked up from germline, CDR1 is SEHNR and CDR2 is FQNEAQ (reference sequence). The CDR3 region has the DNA TGTGCCAGCAGCTTAGGACATGCCAACACTGAAGCTTTCTTT. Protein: CASSLGHANTEAFF. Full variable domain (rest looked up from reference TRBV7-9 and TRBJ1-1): DTGVSQNPRHKITKRGQNVTFRCDPISEHNRLYWYRQTLGQGPEFLTYFQNEAQLEKSRLLSDRFSAERPKGSFSTLEIQRTEQGDSAMYLCASSLGHANTEAFFGQGTRLTVV.

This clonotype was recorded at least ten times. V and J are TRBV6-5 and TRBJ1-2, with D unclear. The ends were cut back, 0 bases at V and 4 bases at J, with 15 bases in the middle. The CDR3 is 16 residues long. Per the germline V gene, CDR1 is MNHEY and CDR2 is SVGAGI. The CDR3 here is CASSYSKERQSYGYTF. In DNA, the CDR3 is TGTGCCAGCAGTTACTCGAAGGAGCGGCAGAGCTATGGCTACACCTTC.

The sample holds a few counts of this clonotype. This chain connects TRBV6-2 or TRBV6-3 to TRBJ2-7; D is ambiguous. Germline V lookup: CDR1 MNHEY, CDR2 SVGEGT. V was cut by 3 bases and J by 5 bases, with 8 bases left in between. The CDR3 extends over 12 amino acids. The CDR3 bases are TGTGCCAGCAGTTATGGAGTCAACGAGCAGTACTTC. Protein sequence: CASSYGVNEQYF.

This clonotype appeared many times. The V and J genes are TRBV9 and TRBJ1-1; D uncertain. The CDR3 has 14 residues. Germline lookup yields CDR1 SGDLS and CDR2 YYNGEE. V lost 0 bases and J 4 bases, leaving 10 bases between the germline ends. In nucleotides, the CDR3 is TGTGCCAGCAGCGTAGGGCGTGTCCGCACTGAAGCTTTCTTT. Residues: CASSVGRVRTEAFF.

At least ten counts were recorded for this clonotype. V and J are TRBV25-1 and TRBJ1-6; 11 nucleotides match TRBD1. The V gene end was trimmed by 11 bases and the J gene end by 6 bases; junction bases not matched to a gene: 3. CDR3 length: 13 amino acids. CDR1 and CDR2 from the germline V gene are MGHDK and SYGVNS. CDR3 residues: CASGQGANSPLHF. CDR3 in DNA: TGTGCCTCCGGACAGGGGGCTAATTCACCCCTCCACTTT.

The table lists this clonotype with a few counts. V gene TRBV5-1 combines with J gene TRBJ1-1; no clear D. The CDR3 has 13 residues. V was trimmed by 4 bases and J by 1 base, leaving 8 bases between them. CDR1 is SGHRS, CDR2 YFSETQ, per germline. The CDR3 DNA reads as TGCGCCAGCAGCCCAGCAGCGAACACTGAAGCTTTCTTT. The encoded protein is CASSPAANTEAFF.